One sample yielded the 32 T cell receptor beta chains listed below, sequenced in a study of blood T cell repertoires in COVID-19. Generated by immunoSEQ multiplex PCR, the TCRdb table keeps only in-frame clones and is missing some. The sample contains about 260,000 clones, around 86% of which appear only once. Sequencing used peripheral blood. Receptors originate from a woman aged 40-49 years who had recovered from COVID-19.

CDR3 sequence (DNA): TGTGCTAGTGGTTTGGTACGGGCTGGACAGGGGAACTACGAGCAGTACTTC. Protein product: CASGLVRAGQGNYEQYF. The chain links TRBV12-5 to TRBJ2-7, with 9 bases lining up with TRBD1. The trim removed 0 bases at V and 3 bases at J, leaving 9 bases unmatched. The CDR3 contains 17 residues. Germline lookup yields CDR1 LGHNT and CDR2 FRNRAP. The entire variable domain, with the rest obtained from reference TRBV12-5 and TRBJ2-7, is as follows: DARVTQTPRHKVTEMGQEVTMRCQPILGHNTVFWYRQTMMQGLELLAYFRNRAPLDDSGMPKDRFSAEMPDATLATLKIQPSEPRDSAVYFCASGLVRAGQGNYEQYFGPGTRLTVT.

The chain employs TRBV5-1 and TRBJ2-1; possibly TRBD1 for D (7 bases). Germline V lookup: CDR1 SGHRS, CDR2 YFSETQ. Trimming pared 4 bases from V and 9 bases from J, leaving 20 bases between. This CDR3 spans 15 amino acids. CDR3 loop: CASSPPAGGLSEQFF. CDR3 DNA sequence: TGCGCCAGCAGCCCGCCGGCAGGGGGGTTGAGTGAGCAGTTCTTC.

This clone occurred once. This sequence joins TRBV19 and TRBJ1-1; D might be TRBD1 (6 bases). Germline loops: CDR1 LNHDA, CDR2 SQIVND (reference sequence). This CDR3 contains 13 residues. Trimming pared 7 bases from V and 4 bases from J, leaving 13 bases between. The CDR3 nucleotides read TGTGCCAGTAAGAACAGGGTGAGCACTGAAGCTTTCTTT. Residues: CASKNRVSTEAFF.

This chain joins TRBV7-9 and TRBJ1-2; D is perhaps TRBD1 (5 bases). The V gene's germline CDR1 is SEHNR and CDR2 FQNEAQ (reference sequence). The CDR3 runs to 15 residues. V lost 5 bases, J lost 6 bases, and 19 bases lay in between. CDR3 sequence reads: CASSTRQMGPNGYTF. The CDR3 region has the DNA TGTGCCAGCAGCACGCGACAGATGGGGCCTAATGGCTACACCTTC.

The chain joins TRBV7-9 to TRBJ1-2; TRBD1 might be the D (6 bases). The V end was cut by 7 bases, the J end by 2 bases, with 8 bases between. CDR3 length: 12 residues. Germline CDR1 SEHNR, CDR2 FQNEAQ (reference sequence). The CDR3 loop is CASTQGNYGYTF. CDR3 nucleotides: TGTGCCAGCACGCAGGGGAACTATGGCTACACCTTC.

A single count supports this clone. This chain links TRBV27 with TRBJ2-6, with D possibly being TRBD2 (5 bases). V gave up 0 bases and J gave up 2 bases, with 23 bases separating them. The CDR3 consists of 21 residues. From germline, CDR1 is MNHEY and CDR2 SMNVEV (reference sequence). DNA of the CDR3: TGTGCCAGCAGTTTATCCCCCCGGGGTGCAGCGGACGGGGCTGGGGCCAACGTCCTGACTTTC. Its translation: CASSLSPRGAADGAGANVLTF.

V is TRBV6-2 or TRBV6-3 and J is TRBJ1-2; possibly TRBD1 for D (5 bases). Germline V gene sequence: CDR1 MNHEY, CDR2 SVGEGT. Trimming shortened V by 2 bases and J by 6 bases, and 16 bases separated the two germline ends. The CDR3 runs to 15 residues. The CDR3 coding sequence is TGTGCCAGCAGTTACCGGAGCGGGACCGTTGATGGCTACACCTTC. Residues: CASSYRSGTVDGYTF.

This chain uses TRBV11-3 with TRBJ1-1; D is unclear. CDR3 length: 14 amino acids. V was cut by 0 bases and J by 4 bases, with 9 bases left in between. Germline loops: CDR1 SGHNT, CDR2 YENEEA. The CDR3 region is CASSLDFGSTEAFF. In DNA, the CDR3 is TGTGCCAGCAGCTTAGACTTCGGTAGCACTGAAGCTTTCTTT. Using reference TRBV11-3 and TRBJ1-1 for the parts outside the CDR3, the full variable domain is EAGVVQSPRYKIIEKKQPVAFWCNPISGHNTLYWYLQNLGQGPELLIRYENEEAVDDSQLPKDRFSAERLKGVDSTLKIQPAELGDSAVYLCASSLDFGSTEAFFGQGTRLTVV.

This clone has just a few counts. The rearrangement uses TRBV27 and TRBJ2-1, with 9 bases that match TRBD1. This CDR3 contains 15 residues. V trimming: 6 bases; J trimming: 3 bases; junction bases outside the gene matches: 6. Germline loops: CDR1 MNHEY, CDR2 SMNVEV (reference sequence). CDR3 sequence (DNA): TGTGCCAGCAGCCCAACGACAGGGGGCTACAATGAGCAGTTCTTC. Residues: CASSPTTGGYNEQFF.

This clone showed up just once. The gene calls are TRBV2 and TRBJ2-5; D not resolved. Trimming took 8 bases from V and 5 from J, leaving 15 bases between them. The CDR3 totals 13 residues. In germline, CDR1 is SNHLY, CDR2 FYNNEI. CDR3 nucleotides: TGTGCCAGCGCCGGAGAGCGTAGGGAGACCCAGTACTTC. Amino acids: CASAGERRETQYF. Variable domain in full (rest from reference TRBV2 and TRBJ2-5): EPEVTQTPSHQVTQMGQEVILRCVPISNHLYFYWYRQILGQKVEFLVSFYNNEISEKSEIFDDQFSVERPDGSNFTLKIRSTKLEDSAMYFCASAGERRETQYFGPGTRLLVL.

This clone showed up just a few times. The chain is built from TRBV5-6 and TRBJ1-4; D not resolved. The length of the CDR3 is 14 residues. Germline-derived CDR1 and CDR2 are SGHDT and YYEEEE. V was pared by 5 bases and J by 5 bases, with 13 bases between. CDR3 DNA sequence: TGTGCCAGCAGGAACGGCGCGGGGAATGAAAAACTGTTTTTT. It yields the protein CASRNGAGNEKLFF.

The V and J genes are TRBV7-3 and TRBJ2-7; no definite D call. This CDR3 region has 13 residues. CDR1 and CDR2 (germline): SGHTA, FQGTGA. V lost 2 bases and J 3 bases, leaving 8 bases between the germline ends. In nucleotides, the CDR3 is TGTGCCAGCAGCTTAGCGCACAGCTACGAGCAGTACTTC. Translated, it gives CASSLAHSYEQYF.

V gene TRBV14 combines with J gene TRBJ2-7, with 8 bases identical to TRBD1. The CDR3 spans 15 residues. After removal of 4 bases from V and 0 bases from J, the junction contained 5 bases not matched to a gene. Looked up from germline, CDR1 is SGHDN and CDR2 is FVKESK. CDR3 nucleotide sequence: TGTGCCAGCAGCCTAACGACAGGGGCCTCCTACGAGCAGTACTTC. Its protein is CASSLTTGASYEQYF.

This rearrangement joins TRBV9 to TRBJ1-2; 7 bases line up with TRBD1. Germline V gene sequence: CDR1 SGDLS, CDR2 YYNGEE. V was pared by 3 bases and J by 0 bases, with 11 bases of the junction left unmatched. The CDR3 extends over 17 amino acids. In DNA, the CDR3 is TGTGCCAGCAGCGGCTACACCCGGGACAGAGCTAACTATGGCTACACCTTC. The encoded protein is CASSGYTRDRANYGYTF.

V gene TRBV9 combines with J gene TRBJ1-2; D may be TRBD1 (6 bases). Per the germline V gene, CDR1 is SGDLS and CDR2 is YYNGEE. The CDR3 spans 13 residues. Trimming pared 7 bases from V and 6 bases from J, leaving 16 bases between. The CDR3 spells CASGEGGLDGYTF. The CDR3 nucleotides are TGTGCCAGCGGGGAGGGGGGTCTCGATGGCTACACCTTC.

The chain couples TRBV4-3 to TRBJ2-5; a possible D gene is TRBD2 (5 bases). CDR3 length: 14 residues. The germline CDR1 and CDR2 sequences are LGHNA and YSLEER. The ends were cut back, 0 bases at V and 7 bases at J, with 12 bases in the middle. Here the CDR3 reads CASSQDLQLGTQYF. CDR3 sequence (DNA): TGCGCCAGCAGCCAAGATCTCCAACTAGGGACCCAGTACTTC.

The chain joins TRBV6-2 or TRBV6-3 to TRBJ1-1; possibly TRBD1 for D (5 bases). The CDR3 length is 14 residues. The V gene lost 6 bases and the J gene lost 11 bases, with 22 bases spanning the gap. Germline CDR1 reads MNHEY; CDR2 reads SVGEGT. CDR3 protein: CASSQLRQSLYAFF. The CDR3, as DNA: TGTGCCAGCAGCCAATTACGACAGTCCTTGTATGCTTTCTTT.

The CDR3 sequence is CASSPGWQVATNEKLFF. CDR3 nucleotides: TGCGCCAGCAGCCCAGGGTGGCAGGTCGCAACTAATGAAAAACTGTTTTTT. J is TRBJ1-4 and V is TRBV5-1, with D perhaps matching TRBD1 (5 bases). V lost 4 bases to trimming and J lost 0 bases, with 16 bases between them. Germline-derived CDR1 and CDR2 are SGHRS and YFSETQ. This CDR3 comprises 17 residues.

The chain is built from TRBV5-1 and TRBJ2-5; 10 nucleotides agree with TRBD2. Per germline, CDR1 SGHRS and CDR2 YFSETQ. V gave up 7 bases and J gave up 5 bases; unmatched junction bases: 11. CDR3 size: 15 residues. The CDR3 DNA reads TGCGCCAGCTCCGTGGCTAGCGGGGGTTTTGAGACCCAGTACTTC. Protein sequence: CASSVASGGFETQYF. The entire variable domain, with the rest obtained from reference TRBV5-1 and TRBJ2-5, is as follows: KAGVTQTPRYLIKTRGQQVTLSCSPISGHRSVSWYQQTPGQGLQFLFEYFSETQRNKGNFPGRFSGRQFSNSRSEMNVSTLELGDSALYLCASSVASGGFETQYFGPGTRLLVL.

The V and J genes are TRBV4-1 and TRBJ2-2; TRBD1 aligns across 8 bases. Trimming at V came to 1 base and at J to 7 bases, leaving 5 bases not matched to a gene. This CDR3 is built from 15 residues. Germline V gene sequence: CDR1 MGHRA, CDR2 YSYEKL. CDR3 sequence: CASSQGTGRIGELFF. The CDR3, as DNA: TGCGCCAGCAGCCAAGGGACAGGGAGAATCGGGGAGCTGTTTTTT.

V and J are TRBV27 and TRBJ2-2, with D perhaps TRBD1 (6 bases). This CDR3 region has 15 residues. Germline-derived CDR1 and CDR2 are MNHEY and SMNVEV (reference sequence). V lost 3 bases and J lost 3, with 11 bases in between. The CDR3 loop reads CASSFVGGDTGELFF. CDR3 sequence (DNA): TGTGCCAGCAGTTTCGTTGGGGGCGACACCGGGGAGCTGTTTTTT.

CDR3 bases: TGTGCCAGTCGCGGAGGGGCTGGACAGCCCCAGCATTTT. Translation gives CASRGGAGQPQHF. The chain couples TRBV19 to TRBJ1-5; D might be TRBD1 (5 bases). Germline CDR1 is LNHDA and CDR2 is SQIVND (reference sequence). V gave up 8 bases and J gave up 7 bases, with 15 bases separating them. CDR3 length: 13 residues.

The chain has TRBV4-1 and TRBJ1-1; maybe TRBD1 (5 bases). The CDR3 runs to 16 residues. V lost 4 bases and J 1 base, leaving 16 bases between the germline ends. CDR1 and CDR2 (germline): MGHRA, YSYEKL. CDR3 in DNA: TGCGCCAGCAGCCCGGGTCCTCGGGGGAGGAACACTGAAGCTTTCTTT. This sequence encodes CASSPGPRGRNTEAFF.

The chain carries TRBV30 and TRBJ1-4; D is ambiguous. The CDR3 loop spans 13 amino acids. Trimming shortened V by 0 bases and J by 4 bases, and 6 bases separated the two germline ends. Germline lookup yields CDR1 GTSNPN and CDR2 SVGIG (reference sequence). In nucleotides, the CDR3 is TGTGCCTGGAGTGTACGCGTTAATGAAAAACTGTTTTTT. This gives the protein CAWSVRVNEKLFF. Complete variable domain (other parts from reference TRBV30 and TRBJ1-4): SQTIHQWPATLVQPVGSPLSLECTVEGTSNPNLYWYRQAAGRGLQLLFYSVGIGQISSEVPQNLSASRPQDRQFILSSKKLLLSDSGFYLCAWSVRVNEKLFFGSGTQLSVL.

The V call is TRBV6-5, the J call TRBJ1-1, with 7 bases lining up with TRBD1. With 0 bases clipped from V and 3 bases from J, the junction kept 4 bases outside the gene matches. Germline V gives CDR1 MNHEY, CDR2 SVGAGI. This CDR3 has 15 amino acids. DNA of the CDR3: TGTGCCAGCAGTTACTCAGGTCAGGGGGACACTGAAGCTTTCTTT. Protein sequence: CASSYSGQGDTEAFF.

CDR3 sequence (DNA): TGTGCCAGCAGCCCAGGGTGGGGGGGCCAGGAGACCCAGTACTTC. It translates to CASSPGWGGQETQYF. This chain joins TRBV2 and TRBJ2-5; D is perhaps TRBD2 (7 bases). Trimming left V 6 bases short and J 5 bases short, with 19 bases between. CDR3 length: 15 residues. Per germline, CDR1 SNHLY and CDR2 FYNNEI.

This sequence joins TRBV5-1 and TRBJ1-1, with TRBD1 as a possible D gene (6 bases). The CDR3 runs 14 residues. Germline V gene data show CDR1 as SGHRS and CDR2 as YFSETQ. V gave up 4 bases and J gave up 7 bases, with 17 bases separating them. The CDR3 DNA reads TGCGCCAGCAGCCTCGCGGCACAGGGCGATGAAGCTTTCTTT. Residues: CASSLAAQGDEAFF.

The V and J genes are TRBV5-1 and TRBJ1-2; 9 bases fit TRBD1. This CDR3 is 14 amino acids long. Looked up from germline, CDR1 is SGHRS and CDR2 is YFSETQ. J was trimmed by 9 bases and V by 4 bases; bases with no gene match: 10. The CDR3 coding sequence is TGCGCCAGCAGCACACAGGGGACAGGGAACCGCTACACCTTC. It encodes CASSTQGTGNRYTF.

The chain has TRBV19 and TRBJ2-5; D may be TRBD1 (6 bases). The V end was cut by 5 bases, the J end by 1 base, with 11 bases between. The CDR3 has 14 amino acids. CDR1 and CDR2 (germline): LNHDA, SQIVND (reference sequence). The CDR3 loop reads CASSPDRIQETQYF. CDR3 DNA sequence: TGTGCCAGTAGTCCGGACAGAATCCAAGAGACCCAGTACTTC.

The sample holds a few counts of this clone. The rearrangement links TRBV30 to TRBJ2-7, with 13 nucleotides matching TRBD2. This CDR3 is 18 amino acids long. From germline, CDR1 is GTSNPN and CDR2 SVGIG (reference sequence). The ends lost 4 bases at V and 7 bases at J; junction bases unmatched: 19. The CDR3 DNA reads TGTGCCTGGACCCCCGGCTGGGCCCGGACTAGCGGGGGACGGGAGCAGTACTTC. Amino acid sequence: CAWTPGWARTSGGREQYF.

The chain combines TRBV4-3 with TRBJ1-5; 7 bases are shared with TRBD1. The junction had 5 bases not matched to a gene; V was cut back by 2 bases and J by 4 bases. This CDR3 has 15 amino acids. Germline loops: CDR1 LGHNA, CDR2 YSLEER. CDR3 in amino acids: CASSQLTGYNQPQHF. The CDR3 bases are TGCGCCAGCAGCCAATTGACAGGGTATAATCAGCCCCAGCATTTT.

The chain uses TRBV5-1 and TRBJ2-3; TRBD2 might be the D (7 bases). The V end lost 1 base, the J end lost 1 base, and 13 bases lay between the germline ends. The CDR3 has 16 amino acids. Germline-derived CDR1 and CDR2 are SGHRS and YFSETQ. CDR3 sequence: CASSLRGGGGTDTQYF. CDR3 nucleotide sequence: TGCGCCAGCAGCTTGCGTGGGGGGGGCGGCACAGATACGCAGTATTTT.